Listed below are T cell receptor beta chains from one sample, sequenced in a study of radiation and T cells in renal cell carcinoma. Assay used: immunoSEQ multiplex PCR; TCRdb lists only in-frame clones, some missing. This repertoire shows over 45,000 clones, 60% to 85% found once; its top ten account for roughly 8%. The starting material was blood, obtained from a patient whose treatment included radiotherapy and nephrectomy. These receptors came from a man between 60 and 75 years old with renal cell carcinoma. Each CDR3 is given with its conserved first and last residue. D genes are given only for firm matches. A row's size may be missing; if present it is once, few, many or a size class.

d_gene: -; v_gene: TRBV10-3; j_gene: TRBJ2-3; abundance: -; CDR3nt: TGTGCCATCAAGAGTGATACAGATACGCAGTATTTT; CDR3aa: CAIKSDTDTQYF
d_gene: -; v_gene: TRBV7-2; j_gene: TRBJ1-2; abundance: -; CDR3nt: TGTGCCAGCAGCTTAGTGCAGATCCTCTATGGCTACACCTTC; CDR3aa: CASSLVQILYGYTF
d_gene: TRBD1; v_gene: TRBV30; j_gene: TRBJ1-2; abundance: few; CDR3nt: TGTGCCTGGAGTGGGATCCGGGACAGGGGTTGGAGCACCTTC; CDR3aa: CAWSGIRDRGWSTF
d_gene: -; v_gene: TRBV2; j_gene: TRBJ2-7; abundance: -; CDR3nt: TGTGCCAGCACTAGGCGGTCCTACGAGCAGTACTTC; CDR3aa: CASTRRSYEQYF
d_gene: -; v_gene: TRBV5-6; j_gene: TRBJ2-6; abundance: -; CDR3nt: TGTGCCAGCAGCTTGATCGGGGTGTTTGGGGCCAACGTCCTGACTTTC; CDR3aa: CASSLIGVFGANVLTF
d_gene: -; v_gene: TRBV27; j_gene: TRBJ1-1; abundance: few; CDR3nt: TGTGCCAGCAGCTTAAGGGGCGCGTCTGAAGCTTTCTTT; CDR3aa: CASSLRGASEAFF
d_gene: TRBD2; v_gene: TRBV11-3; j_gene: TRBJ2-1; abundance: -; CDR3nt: TGTGCCAGCAGCCGCGGACTAGCGGAGAACAATGAGCAGTTCTTC; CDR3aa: CASSRGLAENNEQFF
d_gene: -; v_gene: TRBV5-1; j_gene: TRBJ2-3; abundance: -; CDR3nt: TGCGCCAGCAGCTTCTGGACACCAAGCGCAGATACGCAGTATTTT; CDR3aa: CASSFWTPSADTQYF
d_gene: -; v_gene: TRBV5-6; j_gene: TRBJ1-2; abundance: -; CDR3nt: TGTGCCAGCAGCATCGGTCGACTTTTATACGAGGGCTACACCTTC; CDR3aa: CASSIGRLLYEGYTF
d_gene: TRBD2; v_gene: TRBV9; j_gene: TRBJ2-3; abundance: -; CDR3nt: TGTGCCAGCAGCTATAGACTAGCGGGGGGGGATACGCAGTATTTT; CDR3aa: CASSYRLAGGDTQYF
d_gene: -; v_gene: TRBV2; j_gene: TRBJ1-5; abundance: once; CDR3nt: TGTGCCAGCAGTGAGGAGACAGGATTTAATCAGCCCCAGCATTTT; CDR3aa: CASSEETGFNQPQHF
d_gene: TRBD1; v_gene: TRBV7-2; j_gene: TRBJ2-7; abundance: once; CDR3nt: TGTGCCAGCAGCTTATCAGGGCAGGGGGCCTACGAGCAGTACTTC; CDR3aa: CASSLSGQGAYEQYF
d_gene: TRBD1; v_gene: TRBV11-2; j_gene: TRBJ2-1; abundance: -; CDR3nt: TGTGCCAGCAGCTCCCCCAGGGGGTACAATGAGCAGTTCTTC; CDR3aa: CASSSPRGYNEQFF
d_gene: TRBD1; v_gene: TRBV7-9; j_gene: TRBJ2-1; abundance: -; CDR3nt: TGTGCCAGCAGAGCAACCGGGACAGGTGTTATCGGTGAGCAGTTCTTC; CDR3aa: CASRATGTGVIGEQFF
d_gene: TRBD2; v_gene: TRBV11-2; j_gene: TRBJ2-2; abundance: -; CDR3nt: TGTGCCAGCAGCGGCCGTTCCGGGACTACGGCCGGGGAGCTGTTTTTT; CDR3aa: CASSGRSGTTAGELFF
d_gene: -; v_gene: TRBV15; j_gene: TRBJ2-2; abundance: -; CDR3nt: TGTGCCACCAGCAGAGATTCCCTAGGGAGTGGGGACACCGGGGAGCTGTTTTTT; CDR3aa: CATSRDSLGSGDTGELFF
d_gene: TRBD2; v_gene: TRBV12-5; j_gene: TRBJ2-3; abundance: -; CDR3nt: TGTGCTAGTGGTTTGGCCTTCAGCCACTTAGCGGGAGGGACAGATACGCAGTATTTT; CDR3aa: CASGLAFSHLAGGTDTQYF
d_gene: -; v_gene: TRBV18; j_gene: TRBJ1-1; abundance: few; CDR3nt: TGTGCCAGCTCACCGCAGGGACTGAACACTGAAGCTTTCTTT; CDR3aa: CASSPQGLNTEAFF
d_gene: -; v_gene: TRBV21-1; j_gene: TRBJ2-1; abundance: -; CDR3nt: TGTGCCAGCAGCAATTCCTCCCCGCCGCGACAGGGATACAATGAGCAGTTCTTC; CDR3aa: CASSNSSPPRQGYNEQFF
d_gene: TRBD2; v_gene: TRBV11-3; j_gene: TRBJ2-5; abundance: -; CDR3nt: TGTGCCAGCAGCCCCAGGATAGCGGGAGTGGGAGAGACCCAGTACTTC; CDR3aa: CASSPRIAGVGETQYF
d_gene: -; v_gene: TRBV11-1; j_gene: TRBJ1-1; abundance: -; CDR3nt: TGTGCCAGCAGCTTAGGTGATCTGGGGAACACTGAAGCTTTCTTT; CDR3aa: CASSLGDLGNTEAFF
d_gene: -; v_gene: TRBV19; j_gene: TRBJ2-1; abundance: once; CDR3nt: TGTGCCAGTAGACGCAGGGTGGCCGGATACAATGAGCAGTTCTTC; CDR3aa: CASRRRVAGYNEQFF
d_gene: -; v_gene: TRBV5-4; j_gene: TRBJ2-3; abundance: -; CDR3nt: TGTGCCAGCAGCGAATCCGGGGCCAAAGGGGATACGCAGTATTTT; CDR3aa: CASSESGAKGDTQYF
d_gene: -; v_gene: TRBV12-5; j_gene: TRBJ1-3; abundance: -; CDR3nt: TGTGCTAGTGCCCCCCATCTGAGCTCTGGAAACACCATATATTTT; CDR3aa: CASAPHLSSGNTIYF
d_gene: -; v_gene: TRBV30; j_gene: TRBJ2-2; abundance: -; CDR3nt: TGTGCCTGGAGCGCAGGGAGGACTTACTCCACCGGGGAGCTGTTTTTT; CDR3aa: CAWSAGRTYSTGELFF
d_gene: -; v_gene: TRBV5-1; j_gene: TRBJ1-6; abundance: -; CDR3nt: TGCGCCAGCAGCTTGGAACAGGCGGTTACTTCACCCCTCCACTTT; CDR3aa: CASSLEQAVTSPLHF
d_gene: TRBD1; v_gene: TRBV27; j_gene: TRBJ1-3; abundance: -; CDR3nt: TGTGCCAGCAGTTTATCCCCCCTAAACAGGGGACGAGCGGGAAACACCATATATTTT; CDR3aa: CASSLSPLNRGRAGNTIYF
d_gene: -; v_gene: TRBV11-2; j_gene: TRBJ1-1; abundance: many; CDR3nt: TGTGCCAGCAGCTTGAACGGGATGAACACTGAAGCTTTCTTT; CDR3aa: CASSLNGMNTEAFF
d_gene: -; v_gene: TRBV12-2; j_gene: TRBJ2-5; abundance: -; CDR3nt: TGTGCAAGTCGCCACGGACTAGTCCAAGAGACCCAGTACTTC; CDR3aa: CASRHGLVQETQYF
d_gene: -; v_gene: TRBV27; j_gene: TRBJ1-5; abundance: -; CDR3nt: TGTGCCAGCAGTACTGCGGGCCAGCCCCAGCATTTT; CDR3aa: CASSTAGQPQHF
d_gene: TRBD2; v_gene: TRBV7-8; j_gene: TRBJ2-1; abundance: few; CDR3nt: TGTGCCAGCAGCTTATTTACTAGCGGGGGGAATGAGCAGTTCTTC; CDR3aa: CASSLFTSGGNEQFF
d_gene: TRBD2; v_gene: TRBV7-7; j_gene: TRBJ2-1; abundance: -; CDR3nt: TGTGCCAGCAGCCGTCGGGCGGGAGCGGCGTCCTACAATGAGCAGTTCTTC; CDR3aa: CASSRRAGAASYNEQFF
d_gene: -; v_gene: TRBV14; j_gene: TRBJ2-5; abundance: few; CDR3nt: TGTGCCAGCAGCCAAGTCCTCGAGACCCAGTACTTC; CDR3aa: CASSQVLETQYF
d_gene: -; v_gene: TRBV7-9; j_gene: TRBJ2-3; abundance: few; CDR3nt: TGTGCCAGCAGGCCTCCTAGGTTCACAGATACGCAGTATTTT; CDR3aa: CASRPPRFTDTQYF
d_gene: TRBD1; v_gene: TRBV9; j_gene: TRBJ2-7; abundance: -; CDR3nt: TGTGCCAGCAGCGTAGACGGAAGAGGGACAGGGTCACAGTACTTC; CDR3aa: CASSVDGRGTGSQYF
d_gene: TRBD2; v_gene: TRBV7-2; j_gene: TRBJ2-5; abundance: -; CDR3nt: TGTGCCAGCAGCTCCCTTTCGGGGGGGCTGGAGACCCAGTACTTC; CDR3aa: CASSSLSGGLETQYF
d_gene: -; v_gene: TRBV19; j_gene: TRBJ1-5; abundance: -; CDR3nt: TGTGCCAGTAGTATTGGTAGTCAGCCCCAGCATTTT; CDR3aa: CASSIGSQPQHF
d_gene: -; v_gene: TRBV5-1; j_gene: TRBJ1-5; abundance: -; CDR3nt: TGCGCCAGCAGCAGGACCCCCGACAACCAGCCCCAGCATTTT; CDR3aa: CASSRTPDNQPQHF
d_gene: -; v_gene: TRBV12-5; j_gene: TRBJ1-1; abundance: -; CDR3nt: TGTGCTAGTGGCCTAGGTGGGCGGTTGACTGAAGCTTTCTTT; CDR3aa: CASGLGGRLTEAFF
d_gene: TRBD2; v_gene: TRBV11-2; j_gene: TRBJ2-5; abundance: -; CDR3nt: TGTGCCAGCAGCACCATAGCGGGGCACCAAGAGTCCCAGTACTTC; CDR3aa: CASSTIAGHQESQYF
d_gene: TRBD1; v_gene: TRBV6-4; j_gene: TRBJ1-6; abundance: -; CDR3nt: TGTGCCAGCAGGACCGGGACAGGGGGGTCACCCCTCCACTTT; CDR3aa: CASRTGTGGSPLHF
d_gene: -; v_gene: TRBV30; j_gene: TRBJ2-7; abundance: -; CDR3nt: TGTGCCTGGAGGGGGCAGGGGACCTACGAGCAGTACTTC; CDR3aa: CAWRGQGTYEQYF
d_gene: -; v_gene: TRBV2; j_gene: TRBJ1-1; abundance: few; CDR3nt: TGTGCCAGCAGTTCGGGGACCTTAGCTTTCTTT; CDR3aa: CASSSGTLAFF
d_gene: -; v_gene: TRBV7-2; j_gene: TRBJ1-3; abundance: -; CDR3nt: TGTGCCAGCAGCCCGACTTTACCTGGAAACACCATATATTTT; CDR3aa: CASSPTLPGNTIYF
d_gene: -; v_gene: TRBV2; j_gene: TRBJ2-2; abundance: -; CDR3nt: TGTGCCAGCAGGGAGGGTGCCGGGGAGCTGTTTTTT; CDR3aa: CASREGAGELFF
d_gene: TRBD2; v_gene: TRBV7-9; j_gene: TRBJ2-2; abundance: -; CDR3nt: TGTGCCAGCAGCTTAGGCGGGAGCAGGGCCGGGGAGCTGTTTTTT; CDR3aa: CASSLGGSRAGELFF
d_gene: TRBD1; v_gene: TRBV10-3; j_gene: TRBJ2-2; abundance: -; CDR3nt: TGTGCCATCAGTGAATCCGGACAGGGGCGCGGGGAGCTGTTTTTT; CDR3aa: CAISESGQGRGELFF
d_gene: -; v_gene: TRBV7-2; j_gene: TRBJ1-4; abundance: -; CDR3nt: TGTGCCAGCAGCTTAGACGGGGGGCCGAGGGAAAAACTGTTTTTT; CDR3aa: CASSLDGGPREKLFF
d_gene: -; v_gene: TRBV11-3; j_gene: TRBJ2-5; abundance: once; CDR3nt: TGTGCCAGCAGCTTAGGCAACAGGATGAACCAAGAGACCCAGTACTTC; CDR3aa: CASSLGNRMNQETQYF
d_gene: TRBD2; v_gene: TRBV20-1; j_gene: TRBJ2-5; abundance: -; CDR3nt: TGCAGTGTCGGGAGGGGAGAGACCCAGTACTTC; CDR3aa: CSVGRGETQYF